Sequencing of this TCR beta chain was carried out in a study of CD8 T cells in ankylosing spondylitis (dated by TCRdb to the late 2010s). As for the study more broadly: T cell receptor beta repertoires were profiled in healthy donors and ankylosing spondylitis patients so that disease-linked TCR variants could be found. In total, the full study cohort was made up of about 99 healthy donors and some 26 ankylosing spondylitis patients. Peripheral blood was sampled, and synovial fluid was additionally collected from ankylosing spondylitis patients. Study-wide conclusions, independent of this receptor: The disease-linked clones were reported as significantly enriched in matched synovial fluid samples from ankylosing spondylitis patients. Some TCR beta motif variants had previously been reported in synovial fluid and blood of reactive arthritis patients, which suggested common disease-initiation mechanisms. The disease-linked clones showed a CD8+ phenotype and occurred at relatively low frequencies in peripheral blood. A TCR beta motif of fewer than 10 highly homologous amino acid variants appeared characteristic of blood from ankylosing spondylitis patients.

Sequencing used an Illumina HiSeq 2500. Quantitative 5'-RACE with molecular barcodes was used to prepare TCR beta libraries. In the authors' own workflow: A new computational method, built on a probabilistic model of VDJ rearrangement, was used to identify disease-linked TCR variants. TCRdb trimmed public reads at Q25 via fastp, called clones via MiXCR and kept in-frame beta chains. Rows merge per CDR3 protein into single entries with the most common DNA and genes. The V and J calls were determined by TCRdb, not by the authors. This sample gives under 250,000 distinct CDR3 sequences in total; over 8.5% of them show up just once. The ten biggest clones cover about 6.8% of the sample. Compared with germline, V lacks 10 bases and J lacks 3 bases; bases without a gene match: 9. As encoded in the germline V gene, CDR1 is MNHEY while CDR2 is SVGEGT. The CDR3, from cysteine to phenylalanine, totals 14 residues. The kept DNA is CDR3 alone, 42 bases in frame from the first base.

This clonotype was observed many times. The antigen it binds to is not known. Base qualities are not recorded, but no much larger clone differs from it by a single base. The chain is made from TRBV6-2 or TRBV6-3 and TRBJ2-5; 9 bases in the junction line up with TRBD2. Sequencing was done on a sample of blood, either unsorted or a sorted T cell fraction (not recorded which). The receptor was isolated from a male donor with ankylosing spondylitis or in good health (not recorded which). The DNA sequence reads TGTGCCACTGCTTGGACTAGCGACGAAGAGACCCAGTACTTC. The resulting protein is CATAWTSDEETQYF.